The T cell receptor beta chain under discussion was sequenced for a study of cytomegalovirus exposure and HLA in healthy donors. The germline gives CDR1 LGHNA, CDR2 YSLEER. The CDR3 contains 16 residues. A multiplex PCR was run with 60 Vbeta primers and 13 Jbeta primers. Sequenced by immunoSEQ multiplex PCR; TCRdb stores in-frame clones only, minus some. The data contain 45,000 to 65,000 clones, about 82% of them seen just once; the ten biggest clones take up around 1.6%. The donors gave bone marrow, and they were healthy. The sample consisted of PBMCs. This TCR was sampled from a man in his thirties or forties in good health and CMV-seronegative. The chain carries TRBV4-3 and TRBJ2-5; TRBD2 matches at 11 bases. The end of the DNA is better explained by TRBJ2-7, so the J call may be wrong. The CDR3: CASSQTGTSGDYEQYF. CDR3 sequence (DNA): TGCGCCAGCAGCCAAACCGGGACTAGCGGAGATTACGAGCAGTACTTC.